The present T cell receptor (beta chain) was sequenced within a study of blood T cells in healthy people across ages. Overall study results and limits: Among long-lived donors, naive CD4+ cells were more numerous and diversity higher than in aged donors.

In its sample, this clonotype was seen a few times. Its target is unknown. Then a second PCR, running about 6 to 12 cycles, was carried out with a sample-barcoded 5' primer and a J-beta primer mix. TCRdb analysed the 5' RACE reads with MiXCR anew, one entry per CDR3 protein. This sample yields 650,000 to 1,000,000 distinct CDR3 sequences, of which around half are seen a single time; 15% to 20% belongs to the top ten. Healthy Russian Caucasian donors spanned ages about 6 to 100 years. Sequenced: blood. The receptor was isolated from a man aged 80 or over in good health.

The CDR3 DNA reads as TGCGCCAGCAGCATAGAATCTAGCGGGAGCGGGAATGAGCAGTTCTTC. Translated: CASSIESSGSGNEQFF. This rearrangement joins TRBV5-1 to TRBJ2-1, with 10 bases matching TRBD2. CDR3 length equals 16 residues. Germline V gene data show CDR1 as SGHRS and CDR2 as YFSETQ. V was clipped by 4 bases and J by 7 bases; unmatched bases: 11. The full variable domain, with the rest looked up from reference TRBV5-1 and TRBJ2-1, is KAGVTQTPRYLIKTRGQQVTLSCSPISGHRSVSWYQQTPGQGLQFLFEYFSETQRNKGNFPGRFSGRQFSNSRSEMNVSTLELGDSALYLCASSIESSGSGNEQFFGPGTRLTVL.